This T cell receptor (beta chain) originates from a study of cytomegalovirus exposure and HLA in healthy donors (dated by TCRdb to 2016 to 2017). Looking at the study overall: An earlier analysis of several hundred of the donors reported 250 to 300 Gb of sequence data and 117 million unique TCR beta sequences from about 180 million T cells. Roughly 300 gigabases of sequencing data and about 92 million unique TCR sequences made up an early release that covered some 640 HLA-typed donors. Of the 300 to 500 genotyped donors, 81% were placed in the genetic ancestry cluster associated with self-reported Caucasian donors. The study aimed to test whether signatures of past pathogen exposure could be identified by cataloging public T cell receptors. The study used immunosequencing to profile the T cell repertoires of under 700 subjects and linked those repertoires to cytomegalovirus serostatus. A separate validation cohort of 100 to 150 different subjects was used in addition to the 666-subject first cohort. The study combined high-throughput TCR immunosequencing, statistical association of individual TCRs with disease status, and machine learning to predict cytomegalovirus infection status. A later analysis re-examined previously published TCR beta repertoires from just over 650 donors and added high-resolution HLA genotyping to investigate patterns of TCR occurrence. Rather than using new phenotypic data, the later analysis identified candidate immune exposures from TCR beta sequences and from how often those sequences occurred across donors. An earlier analysis of roughly 580 of the donors used high-throughput TCR beta sequencing to judge whether each TCR beta V gene segment behaved as functional or pseudogenic. Alongside the repertoire data, information on donor age, sex, ethnicity and CMV serostatus was compiled. In a later genetic analysis, genome-wide SNP genotypes for about 65% of the 666 donors were used, and that subset was treated as a discovery cohort. All discovery cohort repertoires had been generated using a single sequencing platform. Class I and class II HLA loci were covered by the typing at four-digit resolution. Typing coverage differed by locus: A, B, C, DRB1 and DQB1 were typed in roughly 620-630 donors, DQA1 in about 510, DPA1 in roughly 590, and DPB1 in 472. Because of strong linkage in the cohort, a few DR-DQ haplotypes were treated as single units for association and clustering. Among roughly 400 genotyped donors of the cohort, an average of approximately 220,000 unique TCR beta nucleotide sequences was sequenced per donor, of which 15% to 20% were non-productive.

From cysteine to phenylalanine, the CDR3 is 17 amino acids long. This entry keeps only the CDR3 DNA: 51 bases, framed from base 1. V loses 0 bases, J loses 3 bases, and the germline ends lie 18 bases apart. CDR1 and CDR2 were assigned from the germline V gene as LGHNA and YSLEER. What the work shows at the level of the full study, not this receptor alone: While some public TCRs were present in many individuals, most TCR sequences turned up only very rarely across donors. The earlier analysis of some 540 of the donors excluded roughly 16 rarely observed V segments, including chromosome 9 orphons, because counts were too low. The study gave a list of 150 to 200 TCR beta chains associated with cytomegalovirus. In an earlier analysis of some 500 of the donors, most TCR beta V segments were observed in productive rearrangements about 90% or about 30% of the time, broadly matching IMGT annotations. Correlated functional status among segregating V segments might be attributable to linkage disequilibrium, but an unknown experimental factor could not be ruled out. In a later analysis, several top co-occurrence clusters were reported to appear linked to parvovirus B19, influenza, CMV and Epstein-Barr virus. According to a later genetic analysis, donors in an Asian-associated ancestry cluster had fewer N-insertions in productive TCRs than the roughly 700-donor mean. Cytomegalovirus status was reported to be diagnosed by the classifier with high specificity and sensitivity in both the original and validation cohorts. CMV serostatus was the only immune exposure information available for the cohort. Three of the identified cytomegalovirus-associated TCR beta chains were confirmed in vitro to be specific for cytomegalovirus antigens. Because the 87-base-pair reads could not distinguish some IMGT-functional V segments, including TRBV6-2 and TRBV6-3, those segments were excluded. The sequencing pipeline was judged likely to have produced a cluster of highly shared sequence variants as a technical artifact. A further reported finding was that TCR beta sequences accurately predicted the HLA-A and HLA-B alleles for most subjects in the first cohort. Assigning TCR associations to individual alleles was difficult when HLA alleles, especially DR and DQ, strongly co-occurred. According to the authors, the approach could potentially be generalized to other disease states and immunological phenotypes. HLA typing was unavailable for some donors at each locus, so association tests used only the typed subset. V-gene and J-gene trimming of TCR beta chains was associated with a missense DCLRE1C variant in a later genetic analysis, and the association was replicated in an independent cohort. Presence/absence analyses assumed roughly uniform sequencing depth across donors, an assumption that may not hold. According to a later analysis, TCR association rates differed among HLA loci, with DRB1 alleles showing the most associated TCRs and HLA-C alleles showing the fewest. A later analysis found that most CMV-associated TCR beta chains appeared HLA-restricted, with HLA associations seemingly driven largely by CMV exposure. In a later analysis, around 15,000 TCR beta sequences were associated with specific HLA alleles at a false discovery rate of 0.05. In this cohort, only TCR beta chains were sequenced, and detectable features were limited by the absence of alpha or paired-chain data. In a later analysis, HLA-associated TCR beta chains were found to be more clonally expanded and to have lower generation probabilities than equally common non-associated chains.

The cohort comprised 550 to 700 healthy bone marrow donors. All cohort members were sampled while nominally healthy, although unrecorded immune exposures were likely present. The donor was CMV seropositive and was included in the group of around 300 seropositive cohort members. A peripheral blood sample was collected from each donor, and TCR beta sequencing was performed on peripheral blood mononuclear cells. Genomic DNA was extracted from the blood cell samples with the Qiagen DNeasy Blood Extraction Kit. The library came from the immunoSEQ multiplex PCR assay. For the multiplex PCR, a mixture combining 60 forward primers for TCR Vbeta segments and 13 reverse primers for TCR Jbeta segments was used. The CDR3 region of rearranged TCR beta genes was amplified from genomic DNA by a multiplex PCR assay. On the Illumina HiSeq System, the amplified TCR beta libraries were sequenced as 87-base-pair reads. As for the authors' bioinformatics: In a later analysis, tens of millions of unique TCR beta chains were counted across the approximately 640 repertoires, and around 10 million of these chains were shared by at least two donors. Raw reads were error-corrected and collapsed into unique sequences by a nearest-neighbor algorithm in which closely related sequences were merged to remove PCR and sequencing errors. To assign V, D and J gene segments, CDR3 sequences were aligned to IMGT reference sequences. For a sequence to be retained, a match of at least six nucleotides to both a V gene segment and a J gene segment was required. A rearrangement counted as productive if the CDR3 had no stop codons and remained in frame with V and J, and every other rearrangement counted as non-productive. Following IMGT convention, CDR3 was defined as the stretch from the second conserved V-encoded cysteine up to the conserved J-encoded phenylalanine. The earlier analysis of a few hundred of the donors excluded sequences that lacked an unambiguous match to a single V gene segment. In an earlier analysis of approximately 590 of the donors, V segments were called functional above 56.7% productive rearrangements and were called segregating when the between-donor standard deviation exceeded 5%. A statistical classification framework was built for diagnosing cytomegalovirus status from the catalog of TCR beta chain sequences. In a later analysis, V and J genes were assigned by comparing TCR nucleotide sequences against IMGT/GENE-DB human TR gene sequences. In a later analysis, CDR3 sequences and most-parsimonious VDJ recombination scenarios were assigned using the TCRdist pipeline. A later analysis defined each TCR beta chain by its CDR3 amino acid sequence plus V-gene family, and excluded reads lacking a unique V-gene family. To address suspected cross-contamination and a sequencing artifact, a later analysis removed roughly 580 highly shared, low-generation-probability nucleotide sequences. For each public chain, a later analysis derived a clonal expansion index from normalized ranks of inferred template counts within each repertoire. A later analysis computed generation probabilities with a VDJ recombination model fitted to out-of-frame rearrangements, and checked the results against IGoR. In a later analysis, TCR-TCR, TCR-HLA and TCR-CMV co-occurrence was scored with hypergeometric tests, and a repertoire-size bias correction was applied to TCR pairs. In a later analysis, false discovery rates were estimated by permuting HLA or CMV assignments 20 times. In a later analysis, co-occurring TCRs were grouped with DBSCAN, and TCRdist sequence similarity was added when clustering was performed within HLA-allele-positive subsets. Repertoires with fewer than 30,000 or more than 120,000 public chains were left out of co-occurrence clustering, as were several repertoires with anomalous nucleotide sharing. What TCRdb holds here is the immuneACCESS table cut down to in-frame rearrangements. Part of the clones is not present; checked against another copy, under half of the missing clones reflect an unresolved V gene, and the others are unexplained. D and trimming were read from the DNA, whereas the V and J calls and clone size are those reported in that table. This sample lists under 100,000 clones; nearly 70% were detected once. The ten biggest clones cover about 16% of the sample.

Turning to this clone: It lacks a known antigen. There are no base qualities to consult, and no much larger clone falls within one base.

This receptor was identified in a woman in her 50s in good health and CMV-seropositive. Recombination connected TRBV4-3 to TRBJ2-7; the D gene is possibly TRBD2, with 6 bases matching. The material sequenced was PBMCs. CDR3 sequence: CASSQDRMGLVGYEQYF. The DNA is as follows: TGCGCCAGCAGCCAAGACCGCATGGGACTCGTGGGCTACGAGCAGTACTTC.